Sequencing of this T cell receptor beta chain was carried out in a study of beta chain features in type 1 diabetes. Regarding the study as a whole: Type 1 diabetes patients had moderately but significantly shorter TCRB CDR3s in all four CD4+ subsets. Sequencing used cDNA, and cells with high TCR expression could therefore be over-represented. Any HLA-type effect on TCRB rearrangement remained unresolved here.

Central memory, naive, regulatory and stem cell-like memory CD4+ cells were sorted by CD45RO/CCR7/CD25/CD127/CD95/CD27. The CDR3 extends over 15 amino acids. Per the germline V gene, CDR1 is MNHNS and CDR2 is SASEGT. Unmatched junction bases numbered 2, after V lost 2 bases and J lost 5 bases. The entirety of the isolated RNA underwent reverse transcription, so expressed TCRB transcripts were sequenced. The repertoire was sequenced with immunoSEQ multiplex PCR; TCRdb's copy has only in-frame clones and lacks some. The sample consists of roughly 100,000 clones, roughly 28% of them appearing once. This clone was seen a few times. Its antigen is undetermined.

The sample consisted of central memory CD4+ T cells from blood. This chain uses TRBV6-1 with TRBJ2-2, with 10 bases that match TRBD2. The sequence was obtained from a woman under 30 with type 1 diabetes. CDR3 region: CASSESGRATGELFF. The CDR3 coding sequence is TGTGCCAGCAGTGAAAGCGGGAGGGCAACCGGGGAGCTGTTTTTT.